Listed here are 21 T cell receptor beta chains from one sample, sequenced in a study of somatic mutations in cytotoxic T cells in rheumatoid arthritis. Measured with immunoSEQ multiplex PCR; TCRdb has only the in-frame clones, and not every one. The profile shows 20,000 to 25,000 clones, roughly 80% of them singletons. Input material: CD8+ T cells sorted from blood. The receptors originated from an adult with rheumatoid arthritis.

In DNA form, the CDR3 reads TGTGCCACCTCACCGCTCCCCGAAGAGACCCAGTACTTC. Translating it yields CATSPLPEETQYF. The chain joins TRBV19 to TRBJ2-5; no reliable D call. V was trimmed by 10 bases and J by 3 bases, leaving 15 bases between them. This CDR3 comprises 13 residues. Per the germline V gene, CDR1 is LNHDA and CDR2 is SQIVND (reference sequence).

V gene TRBV5-8 combines with J gene TRBJ2-7, with D perhaps TRBD1 or TRBD2 (6 bases each). V was clipped by 4 bases and J by 0 bases, with 11 bases between them. Germline V gene data show CDR1 as SGHTS and CDR2 as YDEGEE. The CDR3 sequence is 14 residues long. The CDR3 sequence: CASSAGGYSYEQYF. The CDR3 DNA reads as TGTGCCAGCAGCGCCGGGGGCTACTCCTACGAGCAGTACTTC. Variable domain in full (rest from reference TRBV5-8 and TRBJ2-7): EAGVTQSPTHLIKTRGQQATLRCSPISGHTSVYWYQQALGLGLQFLLWYDEGEERNRGNFPPRFSGRQFPNYSSELNVNALELEDSALYLCASSAGGYSYEQYFGPGTRLTVT.

The genes are TRBV29-1 and TRBJ2-7; D is unresolved. The germline V and J ends were trimmed by 4 bases and 0 bases, with 13 bases remaining between them. Germline V gene data show CDR1 as SQVTM and CDR2 as ANQGSEA. The CDR3 extends over 14 amino acids. The CDR3, as DNA: TGCAGCGTTGGAGGAGTCTCCAGCTCCTACGAGCAGTACTTC. Its translation: CSVGGVSSSYEQYF.

This chain connects TRBV5-6 to TRBJ1-5, with TRBD1 as a possible D gene (5 bases). Germline V gene lookup returns CDR1 SGHDT and CDR2 YYEEEE. The CDR3 totals 17 residues. Trimming took off 4 bases at V and 0 bases at J, with 17 bases between the two ends. In DNA, the CDR3 is TGTGCCAGCAGCATGCTTGGGTCTGACAGTAGCAATCAGCCCCAGCATTTT. Encoded protein: CASSMLGSDSSNQPQHF.

The chain joins TRBV7-9 to TRBJ2-5, with TRBD2 matching 7 bases. Germline V gene sequence: CDR1 SEHNR, CDR2 FQNEAQ (reference sequence). V trimming: 1 base; J trimming: 7 bases; junction bases outside the gene matches: 6. The CDR3 sequence is 14 residues long. Here the CDR3 DNA reads TGTGCCAGCAGCTTAGGGCTAGCGGTCGGGACCCAGTACTTC. Translation gives CASSLGLAVGTQYF.

The V and J genes are TRBV29-1 and TRBJ2-7; a possible D gene is TRBD1 (5 bases). Germline assignment: CDR1 SQVTM and CDR2 ANQGSEA. The CDR3 length is 12 residues. V lost 3 bases to trimming and J lost 3 bases, with 9 bases between them. The CDR3 DNA follows: TGCAGCGTTGAGGGTCAGGGCTACGAGCAGTACTTC. The encoded protein is CSVEGQGYEQYF.

This rearrangement joins TRBV27 to TRBJ2-2; D may be TRBD1 or TRBD2 (5 bases each). This CDR3 spans 12 amino acids. V was shortened by 5 bases and J by 8 bases, with 9 bases between the two germline ends. CDR1 is MNHEY and CDR2 is SMNVEV in the germline V gene (reference sequence). The CDR3 loop reads CASSAWGGELFF. In DNA, the CDR3 is TGTGCCAGCAGTGCTTGGGGGGGGGAGCTGTTTTTT.

The chain combines TRBV14 with TRBJ1-1; unclear D gene. V lost 1 base and J lost 4, with 1 base in between. This CDR3 contains 11 residues. The germline gives CDR1 SGHDN, CDR2 FVKESK. This CDR3 is CASSQGTEAFF. The CDR3 bases are TGTGCCAGCAGCCAAGGCACTGAAGCTTTCTTT.

The rearrangement joins TRBV4-2 to TRBJ1-4; 9 nucleotides match TRBD1. Germline values: CDR1 LGHNA, CDR2 YNFKEQ. The CDR3 runs 19 residues. With 1 base clipped from V and 2 bases from J, the junction kept 11 bases outside the gene matches. In DNA form, the CDR3 reads TGTGCCAGCAGCCAAGGGGTGCGGGACAGGGTAATCACTAATGAAAAACTGTTTTTT. Protein: CASSQGVRDRVITNEKLFF.

The chain recombines TRBV10-3 with TRBJ1-1, with 8 bases fitting TRBD1. This CDR3 is built from 14 residues. From germline, CDR1 is ENHRY and CDR2 SYGVKD. Trimming took 3 bases from V and 3 from J; bases not matched to a gene: 3. Written as DNA, the CDR3 is TGTGCCATCAGTGACCAGGGGGCGCACACTGAAGCTTTCTTT. Protein sequence: CAISDQGAHTEAFF.

The J gene is TRBJ1-2, the V gene TRBV19; D gene unclear. CDR1 is LNHDA and CDR2 is SQIVND in the germline V gene (reference sequence). This CDR3 comprises 12 residues. V was clipped by 3 bases and J by 10 bases, with 12 bases between them. The CDR3 is CASSMGSISYTF. The CDR3 DNA reads TGTGCCAGTAGTATGGGTAGTATATCCTACACCTTC.

V and J are TRBV6-1 and TRBJ2-1, with 8 positions matching TRBD2. Germline values: CDR1 MNHNS, CDR2 SASEGT. V dropped 4 bases and J dropped 10; count of bases not matched to a gene: 18. The CDR3 runs 17 residues. The CDR3 region has the DNA TGTGCCAGCAGTGCGGGAGATCTAGCGGGCCCCGTGGAGGAGCAGTTCTTC. Residues: CASSAGDLAGPVEEQFF.

This clone was observed a handful of times. The V call is TRBV19, the J call TRBJ2-7, with a weak D call TRBD1 (6 bases). Germline CDR1 and CDR2: LNHDA and SQIVND (reference sequence). The length of the CDR3 is 13 residues. Trimming shortened V by 5 bases and J by 2 bases, and 10 bases separated the two germline ends. Here the CDR3 reads CASSAGTTYEQYF. DNA for the CDR3: TGTGCCAGTAGTGCAGGGACAACCTACGAGCAGTACTTC.

V gene TRBV12-2 combines with J gene TRBJ2-3; the table gives TRBD2 as D, unverified against the DNA. TRBV12-2 is shown as a pseudogene. The CDR3 runs to 16 residues. CDR3 bases: TGTGCAAGTCGCTTTAGCGGGGGCTATTTCACAGATACGCAGTATTTT. This translates into CASRFSGGYFTDTQYF.

V and J are TRBV29-1 and TRBJ1-1, with no clear D. Trimming removed 4 bases at V and 8 bases at J, with 11 bases between. CDR1 is SQVTM and CDR2 is ANQGSEA in the germline V gene. This CDR3 is built from 11 residues. CDR3 region: CSVVVRAEAFF. CDR3 DNA: TGCAGCGTTGTGGTACGGGCAGAAGCTTTCTTT.

The sample holds a few counts of this clone. V usage is TRBV7-9 and J usage is TRBJ2-7; 7 bases are a match to TRBD2. The CDR3 runs to 14 residues. The V and J ends lost 3 bases and 2 bases, in that order; junction bases with no gene match: 4. CDR1 is SEHNR, CDR2 FQNEAQ, per germline (reference sequence). The CDR3 nucleotides are TGTGCCAGCAGCTTGTTCAGCGGGGCCTACGAGCAGTACTTC. Amino acid sequence: CASSLFSGAYEQYF. Drawing the rest from reference TRBV7-9 and TRBJ2-7, the complete variable domain is DTGVSQNPRHKITKRGQNVTFRCDPISEHNRLYWYRQTLGQGPEFLTYFQNEAQLEKSRLLSDRFSAERPKGSFSTLEIQRTEQGDSAMYLCASSLFSGAYEQYFGPGTRLTVT.

This clone appeared a few times. The chain employs TRBV6-6 and TRBJ1-6, with D maybe TRBD1 (5 bases). V lost 6 bases and J lost 8, with 17 bases in between. Germline V gene data show CDR1 as MNHNY and CDR2 as SVGAGI (reference sequence). This CDR3 spans 15 amino acids. The CDR3: CASRPPPRVDSPLHF. CDR3 DNA: TGTGCCAGCAGGCCCCCGCCCAGGGTCGATTCACCCCTCCACTTT.

This sequence joins TRBV7-2 and TRBJ2-3, with TRBD1 as a possible D gene (5 bases). The CDR3 covers 16 residues. V was cut by 1 base and J by 0 bases, with 11 bases left in between. CDR1 and CDR2 from the germline V gene are SGHTA and FQGNSA. CDR3 sequence: CASSLGRPGSTDTQYF. CDR3 nucleotide sequence: TGTGCCAGCAGCTTAGGAAGACCAGGGAGCACAGATACGCAGTATTTT.

This clone was counted only a few times. V is TRBV7-8 and J is TRBJ2-7, with D possibly matching TRBD1 (5 bases). The CDR3 length is 16 residues. Germline CDR1 reads SGHVS; CDR2 reads FQNEAQ. V lost 0 bases and J lost 2, with 14 bases in between. In DNA form, the CDR3 reads TGTGCCAGCAGCTTAGCCCCAGGGTCTTCTACCTACGAGCAGTACTTC. Translation gives CASSLAPGSSTYEQYF.

The rearrangement uses TRBV11-2 and TRBJ2-1; 8 nucleotides match TRBD2. Germline values: CDR1 SGHAT, CDR2 FQNNGV. CDR3 length: 15 residues. V shed 8 bases and J 2 bases; nucleotides not matched to a gene: 8. The CDR3 DNA follows: TGTGCCAGCTCTTCGGGGCGGGGGGCCTACAATGAGCAGTTCTTC. Translating it yields CASSSGRGAYNEQFF.

The rearrangement uses TRBV19 and TRBJ1-6; D uncertain. Trimming cost V 5 bases and J 10 bases, with 15 bases left between them. This CDR3 has 14 residues. Germline V gene lookup returns CDR1 LNHDA and CDR2 SQIVND (reference sequence). The CDR3 protein is CASSPGPGSSPLHF. The CDR3 DNA sequence: TGTGCCAGTAGTCCCGGGCCCGGAAGCTCACCCCTCCACTTT.